A selection of T cell receptor beta chains follows, all from one sample in a study of shared clonotypes between healthy human individuals. TCRdb keeps only in-frame clones here, not all; method: immunoSEQ multiplex PCR. The table includes about 1.5 million clones, approximately 96% detected once. Material for sequencing was naive CD4+ T cells sorted from blood. The receptors originated from a man aged 30-40 years in good health. CDR3s include the opening cysteine and the closing phenylalanine or tryptophan. Each record gives: J gene, clone size, D gene, V gene, CDR3 DNA, CDR3 protein. The D gene is left open where the match is weak. Some rows have no size entry. The others give once, few or many, or a class for an expanded clone.

TRBJ2-7	-	TRBD1	TRBV5-1	TGCGCCAGCAGCTTTGGGCAGGGGGTGTACGAGCAGTACTTC	CASSFGQGVYEQYF
TRBJ2-7	-	-	TRBV6-1	TGTGCCAGCAGAGAGACAGGATTACCCTACGAGCAGTACTTC	CASRETGLPYEQYF
TRBJ2-7	-	TRBD2	TRBV6-5	TGTGCCAGCAGATCCACTAGCGGACACGAGCAGTACTTC	CASRSTSGHEQYF
TRBJ1-1	-	-	TRBV5-4	TGTGCCAGCAGCCCGTTATCGAACACTGAAGCTTTCTTT	CASSPLSNTEAFF
TRBJ1-1	-	TRBD1	TRBV5-6	TGTGCCAGCAGCAGCCCCCGGGACAGACCCAACACTGAAGCTTTCTTT	CASSSPRDRPNTEAFF
TRBJ2-1	-	-	TRBV5-1	TGCGCCAGCAGCTTGGCGGCAGGGCTCAATGAGCAGTTCTTC	CASSLAAGLNEQFF
TRBJ2-7	-	-	TRBV5-4	TGTGCCAGCAGCTCCATTACTAGCAGTCGCGAGCAGTACTTC	CASSSITSSREQYF
TRBJ2-1	-	-	TRBV28	TGTGCCAGCAGTCCCCCTCACAGCGGAAAGTGGTGGAATGAGCAGTTCTTC	CASSPPHSGKWWNEQFF
TRBJ1-4	-	TRBD1	TRBV29-1	TGCAGCGTTGGAGACAGGGGAGTTGAAAAACTGTTTTTT	CSVGDRGVEKLFF
TRBJ2-7	-	-	TRBV18	TGTGCCAGCTCACCACTAGGAGGAGCCTACGAGCAGTACTTC	CASSPLGGAYEQYF
TRBJ2-1	-	-	TRBV5-1	TGCGCCAGCAGCTTCGAGATCCTCCATGAGCAGTTCTTC	CASSFEILHEQFF
TRBJ2-2	-	-	TRBV28	TGTGCCAGCAGCGGGACCCGACCCGGGGAGCTGTTTTTT	CASSGTRPGELFF
TRBJ2-7	-	TRBD1	TRBV5-1	TGCGCCAGCAGCTTGGAGGCGACAGGGGCCTACGAGCAGTACTTC	CASSLEATGAYEQYF
TRBJ2-4	-	-	TRBV6-1	TGTGCCAGCAGTGAAAAGGGGTGGTTTATTCAGTACTTC	CASSEKGWFIQYF
TRBJ2-7	-	-	TRBV5-5	TGTGCCAGCAGCTTGTTAAACGAGCAGTACTTC	CASSLLNEQYF
TRBJ1-5	-	TRBD1	TRBV27	TGTGCCAGCAGTCCGAGACAGGGGATTGGGAGCAATCAGCCCCAGCATTTT	CASSPRQGIGSNQPQHF
TRBJ2-7	-	TRBD1	TRBV19	TGTGCCAGTTCGGGACAGGGGTTTGATGAGCAGTACTTC	CASSGQGFDEQYF
TRBJ2-5	-	-	TRBV5-1	TGCGCCAGCAGCTTCCAGACGGCTCAAGAGACCCAGTACTTC	CASSFQTAQETQYF
TRBJ1-1	-	TRBD1	TRBV7-6	TGTGCCAGCAGCTTAGTCCAGGGGGCACCCTTCGGGACTGAAGCTTTCTTT	CASSLVQGAPFGTEAFF
TRBJ2-5	-	TRBD2	TRBV7-6	TGTGCCAGCAGCTTTGTGGCGGGAGGAGGAGAGACCCAGTACTTC	CASSFVAGGGETQYF
TRBJ2-5	-	-	TRBV4-1	TGCGCCAGCAGCCAACCTGGACTGGAAGAGACCCAGTACTTC	CASSQPGLEETQYF
TRBJ2-3	-	-	TRBV10-1	TGCGCCAGCAGTGAGTCGAGACTAGGGACGCAGTATTTT	CASSESRLGTQYF
TRBJ1-2	-	-	TRBV28	TGTGCCAGCAGTTCTCCCCGGGGGGGGAGCTATGGCTACACCTTC	CASSSPRGGSYGYTF
TRBJ2-7	-	-	TRBV29-1	TGCAGCGTCCAGGTTTCCTCCTACGAGCAGTACTTC	CSVQVSSYEQYF
TRBJ2-3	-	TRBD1	TRBV9	TGTGCCAGCAGCGTAGTTGACAGGGGGGGCACAGATACGCAGTATTTT	CASSVVDRGGTDTQYF
TRBJ1-5	few	TRBD1	TRBV27	TGTGCCAGCAGGCACTCGACAGGGCTAGGGGCAGGGAATCAGCCCCAGCATTTT	CASRHSTGLGAGNQPQHF
TRBJ2-1	-	-	TRBV7-3	TGTGCCAGCAGCTTAGGAGGGCGTATTTACAATGAGCAGTTCTTC	CASSLGGRIYNEQFF
TRBJ2-3	-	-	TRBV4-2	TGTGCCAGCAGCCAAGTTTTGGCAGGTACGCAGTATTTT	CASSQVLAGTQYF
TRBJ1-4	-	-	TRBV5-1	TGCGCCAGCAGCATGGGTGTTGCAACTAATGAAAAACTGTTTTTT	CASSMGVATNEKLFF
TRBJ1-5	-	TRBD1	TRBV27	TGTGCCAGCAGTTTATCGTGGGACAGGTCGAGACAGCCCCAGCATTTT	CASSLSWDRSRQPQHF
TRBJ1-4	-	-	TRBV5-1	TGCGCCAGCAGCTTAGACACGAACTCAGTTGGACTGTTTTTT	CASSLDTNSVGLFF
TRBJ2-4	-	-	TRBV5-4	TGTGCCAGCAGCTTGCTACAGGCCGGGGTTGGCGCCAAAAACATTCAGTACTTC	CASSLLQAGVGAKNIQYF
TRBJ2-7	-	-	TRBV6-5	TGTGCCAGCAGTTACTATAACAGGGACTTCTACGAGCAGTACTTC	CASSYYNRDFYEQYF
TRBJ2-2	-	-	TRBV9	TGTGCCAGCAGCGTACTACAGGGCTCCGGGGAGCTGTTTTTT	CASSVLQGSGELFF
TRBJ2-5	-	-	TRBV10-1	TGCGCCAGCAGTGAATCACCCGACGCGACCCAGTACTTC	CASSESPDATQYF
TRBJ2-5	-	-	TRBV5-4	TGTGCCAGCAGCTGGGAAAGCCGAGAGACCCAGTACTTC	CASSWESRETQYF
TRBJ2-3	-	TRBD2	TRBV28	TGTGCCAGCAGTACCCGTTCGCGGGGGACCATGGGGGGTACGCAGTATTTT	CASSTRSRGTMGGTQYF
TRBJ2-2	-	-	TRBV11-2	TGTGCCAGCAGCCGTTCGGTCCCCGGGGAGCTGTTTTTT	CASSRSVPGELFF
TRBJ2-3	-	TRBD2	TRBV28	TGTGCAGCAACTAGCGGGAGTAGGACAGATACGCAGTATTTT	CAATSGSRTDTQYF
TRBJ2-7	-	-	TRBV7-2	TGTGCCAGCAGCTTGGGTGGGACCTCCTACGAGCAGTACTTC	CASSLGGTSYEQYF
TRBJ2-1	-	TRBD1	TRBV27	TGTGCCAGCAGTTTATTTTCGCTGACAGGGGGGGAAGGTGAGCAGTTCTTC	CASSLFSLTGGEGEQFF
TRBJ1-2	-	-	TRBV6-1	TGTGCCAGCTCAAGACCTTTGGATGGCTACACCTTC	CASSRPLDGYTF
TRBJ2-7	-	-	TRBV5-1	TGCGCCAGCAGCTGGGAGATCACCGGGCCTTCCTACGAGCAGTACTTC	CASSWEITGPSYEQYF
TRBJ2-7	-	TRBD1	TRBV18	TGTGCCAGCCTCCAGAGGACAGGGACCCCCTACGAGCAGTACTTC	CASLQRTGTPYEQYF